This T cell receptor (beta chain) originates from a study of T cell clonality in common variable immunodeficiency. Measured with immunoSEQ multiplex PCR; TCRdb has only the in-frame clones, and not every one. The sample shows tens of thousands of clones, none of them appearing just once. This CDR3 is 13 amino acids long. Germline V CDR1 and CDR2: KGHSH, LQKENI. The V and J ends lost 3 bases and 2 bases respectively, with 7 bases between them. This clone was counted many times. What it binds is unknown. Coverage ceases 3 residues before the CDR3 finishes, and the germline J gene fills in the end. In the same sample, other DNA sequences code for this CDR3. Study outcomes and limitations: Compared with healthy controls, CVID subjects showed increased TCRbeta clonality, mostly in about a third. In common variable immunodeficiency, TCR beta chains reportedly carried fewer deletions and N-nucleotide insertions. Compared with controls, CVID subjects had fewer shared TCRbeta clones.

This TCR derives from a person between 18 and 69 years old in good health. This rearrangement joins TRBV18 to TRBJ2-5; the D is unclear. Sequencing was performed on peripheral blood mononuclear cells. This CDR3 is CASSPTGQETQYF. The covered CDR3 bases are TGTGCCAGCTCACCGACTGGACAAGAGACC.